This T cell receptor beta chain was captured by sequencing in a study of molecular identifiers for immune sequencing clone quantification. This clonotype was seen a few times. What it binds is unknown. Broader study findings: Same-barcode identical TCR molecules could make highly expanded clones look smaller than they are.

CD8+CD4-CCR7+CD45RA+ sorting gave the naive CD8 T cells. Trimming pared 5 bases from V and 4 bases from J, leaving 11 bases between. The CDR3 runs to 13 residues. One entry per CDR3 protein, called by TCRdb with MiXCR from the PCR reads. The sample includes about half a million distinct CDR3 sequences, around 21% of them seen just once. This TCR was recovered from a human donor in good health. Some libraries in this study had Jurkat cell RNA spiked in. Sequenced material: naive CD8+ T cells from blood, with Jurkat cell RNA spiked in. Subset described: FACS-sorted CD8+CD4-CCR7+CD45RA+ naive T cells. The rearrangement links TRBV12-3 or TRBV12-4 to TRBJ1-2, with D possibly being TRBD1 (5 bases). The CDR3, as DNA: TGTGCCAGCAGTGTCCTACAGGCCTATGGCTACACCTTC. Its translation: CASSVLQAYGYTF.